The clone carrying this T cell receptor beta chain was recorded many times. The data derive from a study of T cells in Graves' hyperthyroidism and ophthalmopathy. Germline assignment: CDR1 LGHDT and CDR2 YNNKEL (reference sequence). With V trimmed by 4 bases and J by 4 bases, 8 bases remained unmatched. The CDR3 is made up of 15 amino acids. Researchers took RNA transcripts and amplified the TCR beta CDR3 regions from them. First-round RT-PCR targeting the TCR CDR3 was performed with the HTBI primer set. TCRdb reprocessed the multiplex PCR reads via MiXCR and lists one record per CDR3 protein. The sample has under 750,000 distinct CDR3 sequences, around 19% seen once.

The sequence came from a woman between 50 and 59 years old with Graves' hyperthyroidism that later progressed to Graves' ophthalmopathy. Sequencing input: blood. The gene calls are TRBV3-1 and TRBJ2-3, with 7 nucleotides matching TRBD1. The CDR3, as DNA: TGTGCCAGCAGCCGTCGACAGGGTAATGCAGATACGCAGTATTTT. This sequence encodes CASSRRQGNADTQYF.